This T cell receptor (beta chain) comes out of a study of blood T cell repertoires in COVID-19. Here immunoSEQ multiplex PCR was the method, and the copy in TCRdb shows in-frame clones only, minus some. The sample shows around 190,000 clones, roughly 77% of them seen only once. The germline V gene has CDR1 SGHTA and CDR2 FQGNSA. Germline trimming cut 5 bases from V and 5 bases from J; bases unmatched to any gene: 22. The CDR3 is 19 residues long. Sequenced sample: PBMCs or T cells enriched from blood (not recorded which). The origin of this receptor is a woman aged 50 to 65 with acute COVID-19. The gene calls are TRBV7-2 and TRBJ2-5, with 8 nucleotides matching TRBD1. In nucleotides, the CDR3 is TGTGCCAGCAGCCCTTCCTTCCTTCGACAGGGGCGGTGGGGGGAGACCCAGTACTTC. It encodes CASSPSFLRQGRWGETQYF.